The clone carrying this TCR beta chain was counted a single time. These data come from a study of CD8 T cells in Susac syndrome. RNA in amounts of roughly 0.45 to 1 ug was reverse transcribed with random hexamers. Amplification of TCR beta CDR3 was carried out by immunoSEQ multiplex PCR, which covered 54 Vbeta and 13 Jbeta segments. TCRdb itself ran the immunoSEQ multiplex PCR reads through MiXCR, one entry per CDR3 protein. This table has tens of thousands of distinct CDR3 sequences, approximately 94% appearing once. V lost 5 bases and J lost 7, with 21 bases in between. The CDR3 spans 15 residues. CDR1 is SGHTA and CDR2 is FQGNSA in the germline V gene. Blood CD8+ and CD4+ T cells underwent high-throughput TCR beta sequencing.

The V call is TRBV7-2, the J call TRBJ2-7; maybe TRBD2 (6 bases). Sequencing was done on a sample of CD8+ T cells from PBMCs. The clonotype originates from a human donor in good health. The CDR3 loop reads CASSPRTNLPWEQYF. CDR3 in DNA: TGTGCCAGCAGCCCCCGGACTAATCTACCTTGGGAGCAGTACTTC.